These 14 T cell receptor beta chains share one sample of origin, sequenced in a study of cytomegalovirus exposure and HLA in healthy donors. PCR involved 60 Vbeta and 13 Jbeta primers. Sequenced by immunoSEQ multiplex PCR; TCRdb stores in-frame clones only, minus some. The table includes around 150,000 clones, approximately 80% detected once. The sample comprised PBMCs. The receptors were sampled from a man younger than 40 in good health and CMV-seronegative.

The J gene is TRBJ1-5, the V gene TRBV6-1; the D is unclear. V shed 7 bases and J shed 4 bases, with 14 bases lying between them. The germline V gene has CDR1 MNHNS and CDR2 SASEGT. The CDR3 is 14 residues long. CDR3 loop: CASNPGLGNQPQHF. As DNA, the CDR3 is TGTGCCAGCAACCCAGGTCTTGGAAATCAGCCCCAGCATTTT.

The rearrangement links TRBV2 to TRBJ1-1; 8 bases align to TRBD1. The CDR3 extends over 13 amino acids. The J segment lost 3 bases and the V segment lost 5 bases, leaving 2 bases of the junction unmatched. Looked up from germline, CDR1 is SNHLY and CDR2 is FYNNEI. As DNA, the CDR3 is TGTGCCAGCAGTAAGGACAGGGACACTGAAGCTTTCTTT. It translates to CASSKDRDTEAFF.

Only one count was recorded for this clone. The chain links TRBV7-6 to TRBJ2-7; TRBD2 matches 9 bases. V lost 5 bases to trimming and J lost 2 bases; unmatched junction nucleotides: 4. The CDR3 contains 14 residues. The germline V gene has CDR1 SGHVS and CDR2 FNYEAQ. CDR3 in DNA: TGTGCCAGCAGCGGGCGGGAGGGCCCCTACGAGCAGTACTTC. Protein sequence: CASSGREGPYEQYF.

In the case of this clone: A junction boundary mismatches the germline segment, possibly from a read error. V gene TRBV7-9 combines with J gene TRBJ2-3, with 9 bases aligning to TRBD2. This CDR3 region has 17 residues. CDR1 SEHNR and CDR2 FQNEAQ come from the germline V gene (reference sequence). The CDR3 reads CSSSHRLAEGLTDTQYF. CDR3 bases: TGTTCCAGCAGCCACAGACTAGCGGAGGGACTTACAGATACGCAGTATTTT.

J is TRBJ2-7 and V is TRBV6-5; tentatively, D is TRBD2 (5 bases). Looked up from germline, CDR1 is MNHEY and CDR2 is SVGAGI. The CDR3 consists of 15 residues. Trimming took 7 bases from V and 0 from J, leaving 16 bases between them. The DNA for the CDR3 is TGTGCCAGCATAGCGCAGGAGGCTAACTCCTACGAGCAGTACTTC. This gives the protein CASIAQEANSYEQYF.

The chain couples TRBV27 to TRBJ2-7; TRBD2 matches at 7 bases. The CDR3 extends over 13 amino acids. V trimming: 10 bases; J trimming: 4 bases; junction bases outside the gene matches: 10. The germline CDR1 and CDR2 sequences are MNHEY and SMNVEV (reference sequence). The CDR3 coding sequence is TGTGCCACCTCCCCTAGCGGCCCGTACGAGCAGTACTTC. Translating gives CATSPSGPYEQYF.

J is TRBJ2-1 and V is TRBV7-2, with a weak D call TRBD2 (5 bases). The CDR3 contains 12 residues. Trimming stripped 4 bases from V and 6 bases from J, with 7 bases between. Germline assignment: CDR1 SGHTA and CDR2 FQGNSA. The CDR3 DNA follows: TGTGCCAGCAGCTGGGAGTCCAATGAGCAGTTCTTC. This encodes CASSWESNEQFF.

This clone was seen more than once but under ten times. The CDR3 here is CASSIRSLQGTEAFF. Written as DNA, the CDR3 is TGTGCCAGCAGCATCCGATCCTTACAGGGGACTGAAGCTTTCTTT. The V and J genes are TRBV21-1 and TRBJ1-1; the table's D call, TRBD1, has no DNA check behind it. TRBV21-1 is tagged as a pseudogene. The CDR3 sequence is 15 residues long.

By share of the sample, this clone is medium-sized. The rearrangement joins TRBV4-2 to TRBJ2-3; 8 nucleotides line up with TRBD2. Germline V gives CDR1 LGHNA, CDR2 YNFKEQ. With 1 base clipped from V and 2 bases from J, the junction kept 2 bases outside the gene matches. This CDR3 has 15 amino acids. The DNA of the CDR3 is TGTGCCAGCAGCCAAGCGGGAGGGCCCACAGATACGCAGTATTTT. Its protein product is CASSQAGGPTDTQYF.

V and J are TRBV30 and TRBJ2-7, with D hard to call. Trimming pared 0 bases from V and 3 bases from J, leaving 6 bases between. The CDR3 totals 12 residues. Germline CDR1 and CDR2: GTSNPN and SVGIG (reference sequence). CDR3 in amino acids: CAWSVNSYEQYF. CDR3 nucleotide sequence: TGTGCCTGGAGTGTAAACAGCTACGAGCAGTACTTC. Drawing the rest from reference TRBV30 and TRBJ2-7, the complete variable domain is SQTIHQWPATLVQPVGSPLSLECTVEGTSNPNLYWYRQAAGRGLQLLFYSVGIGQISSEVPQNLSASRPQDRQFILSSKKLLLSDSGFYLCAWSVNSYEQYFGPGTRLTVT.

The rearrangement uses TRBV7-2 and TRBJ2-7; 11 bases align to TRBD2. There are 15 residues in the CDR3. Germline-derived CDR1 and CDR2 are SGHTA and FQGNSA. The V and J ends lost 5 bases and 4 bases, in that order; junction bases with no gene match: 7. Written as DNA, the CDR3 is TGTGCCAGCAGCGAAACTAGCGGGAGCGGGTACGAGCAGTACTTC. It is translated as CASSETSGSGYEQYF.

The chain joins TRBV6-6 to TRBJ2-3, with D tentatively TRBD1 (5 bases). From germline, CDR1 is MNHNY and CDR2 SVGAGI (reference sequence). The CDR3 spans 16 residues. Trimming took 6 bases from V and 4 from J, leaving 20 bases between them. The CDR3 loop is CASRRRDSAGPDTQYF. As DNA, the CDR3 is TGTGCCAGCAGGAGAAGAGACAGTGCCGGCCCAGATACGCAGTATTTT.

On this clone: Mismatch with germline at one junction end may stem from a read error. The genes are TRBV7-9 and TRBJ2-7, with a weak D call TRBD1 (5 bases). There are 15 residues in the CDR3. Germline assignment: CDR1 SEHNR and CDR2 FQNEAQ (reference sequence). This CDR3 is CSSSSRGGASYEQYF. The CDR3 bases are TGTTCCAGCAGCTCAAGGGGTGGTGCTTCATACGAGCAGTACTTC.

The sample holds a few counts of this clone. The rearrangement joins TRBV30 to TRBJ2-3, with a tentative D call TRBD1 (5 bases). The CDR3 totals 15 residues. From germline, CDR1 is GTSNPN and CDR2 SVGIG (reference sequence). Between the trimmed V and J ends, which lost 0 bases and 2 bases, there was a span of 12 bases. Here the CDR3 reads CAWSVWGSLTDTQYF. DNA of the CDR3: TGTGCCTGGAGTGTATGGGGCTCCCTCACAGATACGCAGTATTTT. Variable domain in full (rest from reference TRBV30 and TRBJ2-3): SQTIHQWPATLVQPVGSPLSLECTVEGTSNPNLYWYRQAAGRGLQLLFYSVGIGQISSEVPQNLSASRPQDRQFILSSKKLLLSDSGFYLCAWSVWGSLTDTQYFGPGTRLTVL.